This passage covers 30 T cell receptor beta chains from one sample sequenced in a study of identifying expanded T cells in peripheral blood. The method was immunoSEQ multiplex PCR; TCRdb's version includes in-frame clones alone and lacks a portion of them. The table shows approximately 75,000 clones, with 90% occurring only once. Material: blood. The source of these receptors is a person aged 18 to 75 in good health.

The V gene is TRBV5-1, the J gene TRBJ2-1, with no clear D. The CDR3 totals 15 residues. Germline CDR1 and CDR2: SGHRS and YFSETQ. Between the trimmed V and J ends, which lost 4 bases and 3 bases, there was a span of 14 bases. CDR3 protein: CASSLPGEVYNEQFF. DNA of the CDR3: TGCGCCAGCAGCCTACCTGGTGAAGTCTACAATGAGCAGTTCTTC. Together with reference TRBV5-1 and TRBJ2-1, the CDR3 gives the full variable domain: KAGVTQTPRYLIKTRGQQVTLSCSPISGHRSVSWYQQTPGQGLQFLFEYFSETQRNKGNFPGRFSGRQFSNSRSEMNVSTLELGDSALYLCASSLPGEVYNEQFFGPGTRLTVL.

The rearrangement links TRBV28 to TRBJ2-3; TRBD2 matches at 7 bases. V shed 2 bases, J shed 0 bases, and the junction held 2 bases outside the gene matches. This CDR3 comprises 15 residues. Per the germline V gene, CDR1 is MDHEN and CDR2 is SYDVKM. CDR3 in DNA: TGTGCCAGCAGTTTAAGCGGGGATAGCACAGATACGCAGTATTTT. Its protein product is CASSLSGDSTDTQYF.

This clone was seen just once. The chain employs TRBV5-6 and TRBJ2-2; the match to TRBD2 covers 10 bases. V lost 3 bases, J lost 7 bases, and 6 bases stayed unmatched. This CDR3 has 15 amino acids. Germline loops: CDR1 SGHDT, CDR2 YYEEEE. The CDR3 sequence is CASSSLAGVDGELFF. As DNA, the CDR3 is TGTGCCAGCAGCTCCCTAGCGGGAGTGGACGGGGAGCTGTTTTTT. The full variable domain, in which reference TRBV5-6 and TRBJ2-2 provide the parts outside the CDR3, is DAGVTQSPTHLIKTRGQQVTLRCSPKSGHDTVSWYQQALGQGPQFIFQYYEEEERQRGNFPDRFSGHQFPNYSSELNVNALLLGDSALYLCASSSLAGVDGELFFGEGSRLTVL.

The chain uses TRBV7-8 and TRBJ2-1; D is undetermined. There are 14 residues in the CDR3. V was shortened by 2 bases and J by 8 bases, with 13 bases between the two germline ends. Germline-derived CDR1 and CDR2 are SGHVS and FQNEAQ. The CDR3 here is CASSLQARIDEQFF. The CDR3 region has the DNA TGTGCCAGCAGCTTACAGGCTAGGATCGATGAGCAGTTCTTC.

V and J are TRBV29-1 and TRBJ2-7; D perhaps matches TRBD1 (5 bases). Trimming left V 1 base short and J 3 bases short, with 10 bases between. Germline loops: CDR1 SQVTM, CDR2 ANQGSEA. The length of the CDR3 is 13 residues. CDR3 bases: TGCAGCGTTGAAGGGCTAGACAGCTACGAGCAGTACTTC. This translates into CSVEGLDSYEQYF.

The chain couples TRBV6-5 to TRBJ2-1; 8 bases agree with TRBD2. The CDR3 totals 16 residues. Trimming took 2 bases from V and 7 from J; bases not matched to a gene: 10. CDR1 and CDR2 from the germline V gene are MNHEY and SVGAGI. The CDR3 protein is CASSYGLAGNSNEQFF. CDR3 bases: TGTGCCAGCAGTTACGGACTAGCTGGTAATTCGAATGAGCAGTTCTTC.

This clone has more than one count but fewer than ten. The chain combines TRBV5-1 with TRBJ2-2; TRBD1 is a possible D gene (5 bases). The CDR3 has 15 amino acids. Germline V CDR1 and CDR2: SGHRS, YFSETQ. Trimming stripped 0 bases from V and 7 bases from J, with 13 bases between. The DNA for the CDR3 is TGCGCCAGCAGCTTGGGGCAGGGTAGAGGCGGGGAGCTGTTTTTT. Translated, it gives CASSLGQGRGGELFF.

This clone has just one count. The CDR3 loop reads CASSLGTQPGGLGEQYF. In DNA form, the CDR3 reads TGCGCCAGCAGCTTGGGTACCCAGCCAGGGGGATTGGGAGAGCAGTACTTC. This sequence joins TRBV5-1 and TRBJ2-7, with TRBD1 matching over 7 bases. Germline V gene lookup returns CDR1 SGHRS and CDR2 YFSETQ. CDR3 size: 17 residues. V was pared by 0 bases and J by 7 bases, with 16 bases of the junction left unmatched.

The chain recombines TRBV10-3 with TRBJ1-2; D unresolved. This CDR3 spans 12 amino acids. In germline, CDR1 is ENHRY, CDR2 SYGVKD. V was pared by 3 bases and J by 8 bases, with 10 bases between. DNA for the CDR3: TGTGCCATCAGTGAATATCAAGTGGGCTACACCTTC. This codes for CAISEYQVGYTF.

The chain links TRBV5-4 to TRBJ2-3; D may be TRBD2 (6 bases). Germline V CDR1 and CDR2: SGHNT, YYREEE (reference sequence). Trimming cost V 2 bases and J 2 bases, with 9 bases left between them. This CDR3 has 14 residues. The CDR3, as DNA: TGTGCCAGCAGCTTTAGACTAGACACAGATACGCAGTATTTT. It codes for CASSFRLDTDTQYF.

The chain uses TRBV25-1 and TRBJ1-6; 7 nucleotides align to TRBD1. Trimming took 7 bases from V and 7 from J; bases not matched to a gene: 7. Germline V lookup: CDR1 MGHDK, CDR2 SYGVNS. This CDR3 spans 14 amino acids. CDR3 in DNA: TGTGCCAGCACCCAGACAGGGCCAAATTCACCCCTCCACTTT. Translated, it gives CASTQTGPNSPLHF.

The J gene is TRBJ2-3, the V gene TRBV9, with 11 bases that match TRBD2. This CDR3 region has 16 residues. The J segment lost 4 bases and the V segment lost 3 bases, leaving 7 bases of the junction unmatched. Germline CDR1 is SGDLS and CDR2 is YYNGEE. As DNA, the CDR3 is TGTGCCAGCAGCGGGAATAGCGGGGGGGCGTCAGATACGCAGTATTTT. This encodes CASSGNSGGASDTQYF.

The V and J genes are TRBV4-3 and TRBJ2-6; D not resolved. V shed 3 bases and J shed 0 bases, with 12 bases lying between them. This CDR3 comprises 17 residues. Germline V gene sequence: CDR1 LGHNA, CDR2 YSLEER. The CDR3 spells CASSQQDSGSGANVLTF. The CDR3 DNA is TGCGCCAGCAGCCAGCAGGATTCAGGCTCTGGGGCCAACGTCCTGACTTTC.

V and J are TRBV28 and TRBJ2-3; D unclear. This CDR3 comprises 15 residues. Trimming removed 6 bases from V and 0 bases from J, with 13 bases in between. Germline V gene data show CDR1 as MDHEN and CDR2 as SYDVKM. CDR3 DNA sequence: TGTGCCAGCAGCCCCCCCCTCAGTAGCACAGATACGCAGTATTTT. Residues: CASSPPLSSTDTQYF. The full variable domain, in which reference TRBV28 and TRBJ2-3 provide the parts outside the CDR3, is DVKVTQSSRYLVKRTGEKVFLECVQDMDHENMFWYRQDPGLGLRLIYFSYDVKMKEKGDIPEGYSVSREKKERFSLILESASTNQTSMYLCASSPPLSSTDTQYFGPGTRLTVL.

The rearrangement links TRBV7-2 to TRBJ2-3; 8 nucleotides match TRBD2. Per the germline V gene, CDR1 is SGHTA and CDR2 is FQGNSA. With 1 base clipped from V and 1 base from J, the junction kept 10 bases outside the gene matches. The CDR3 contains 18 residues. Here the CDR3 DNA reads TGTGCCAGCAGCTTAGAAGGGACTAGTTATCTTGGCACAGATACGCAGTATTTT. As protein: CASSLEGTSYLGTDTQYF.

The chain links TRBV18 to TRBJ1-1; TRBD1 is a possible D gene (6 bases). The CDR3 is 14 residues long. Germline CDR1 KGHSH, CDR2 LQKENI. V lost 3 bases and J lost 0, with 8 bases in between. The CDR3 sequence is CASSPQGMNTEAFF. CDR3 in DNA: TGTGCCAGCTCACCCCAGGGGATGAACACTGAAGCTTTCTTT.

This clone came up once. The CDR3 spells CSVEEGHGYTF. The CDR3 DNA is TGCAGCGTTGAGGAGGGCCATGGCTACACCTTC. The V and J genes are TRBV29-1 and TRBJ1-2; D is unresolved. The CDR3 runs to 11 residues. From germline, CDR1 is SQVTM and CDR2 ANQGSEA. V lost 3 bases to trimming and J lost 6 bases, with 8 bases between them.

The V call is TRBV27, the J call TRBJ2-7, with TRBD1 identical over 8 bases. CDR1 is MNHEY and CDR2 is SMNVEV in the germline V gene (reference sequence). This CDR3 is 15 amino acids long. V lost 5 bases and J lost 1; bases outside the gene matches: 7. The CDR3 bases are TGTGCCAGCAGTCCCCAGGGGGCGATTTCCTACGAGCAGTACTTC. This translates into CASSPQGAISYEQYF.

This clone was detected only once. V and J are TRBV5-1 and TRBJ1-2; 9 bases map to TRBD1. Germline V gene lookup returns CDR1 SGHRS and CDR2 YFSETQ. This CDR3 is 16 amino acids long. The junction had 7 bases not matched to a gene; V was cut back by 4 bases and J by 0 bases. The chain's CDR3 is CASSKGQGGSNYGYTF. DNA of the CDR3: TGCGCCAGCAGCAAGGGACAGGGTGGATCTAACTATGGCTACACCTTC. Full variable domain (remainder filled in from reference TRBV5-1 and TRBJ1-2): KAGVTQTPRYLIKTRGQQVTLSCSPISGHRSVSWYQQTPGQGLQFLFEYFSETQRNKGNFPGRFSGRQFSNSRSEMNVSTLELGDSALYLCASSKGQGGSNYGYTFGSGTRLTVV.

This chain links TRBV19 with TRBJ2-7; 10 bases line up with TRBD1. The length of the CDR3 is 14 residues. From germline, CDR1 is LNHDA and CDR2 SQIVND (reference sequence). Trimming at V came to 9 bases and at J to 4 bases, leaving 9 bases not matched to a gene. CDR3 bases: TGTGCCAGCCGGACAGGGGGGTTCCCATACGAGCAGTACTTC. It yields the protein CASRTGGFPYEQYF.

This chain connects TRBV7-2 to TRBJ1-2; 8 nucleotides agree with TRBD1. Germline-derived CDR1 and CDR2 are SGHTA and FQGNSA. The CDR3 is 15 amino acids. V lost 1 base and J lost 5; bases outside the gene matches: 6. CDR3: CASSLEVGDRYGYTF. Here the CDR3 DNA reads TGTGCCAGCAGCTTAGAGGTTGGGGACAGGTATGGCTACACCTTC.

This chain connects TRBV5-4 to TRBJ2-5; TRBD1 agrees at 8 bases. Trimming at V came to 5 bases and at J to 1 base, leaving 4 bases not matched to a gene. The CDR3 spans 14 residues. The germline gives CDR1 SGHNT, CDR2 YYREEE (reference sequence). The CDR3 here is CASRADRAQETQYF. DNA of the CDR3: TGTGCCAGCAGAGCGGACAGGGCCCAAGAGACCCAGTACTTC.

The chain carries TRBV6-8 and TRBJ2-5; 9 nucleotides align to TRBD1. Germline CDR1 and CDR2: MNHGY and SAAAGT. Germline trimming cut 2 bases from V and 1 base from J; bases unmatched to any gene: 2. This CDR3 region has 15 residues. The chain's CDR3 is CASSYRQGVQETQYF. In DNA, the CDR3 is TGTGCCAGCAGTTACCGACAGGGGGTCCAAGAGACCCAGTACTTC.

The J gene is TRBJ2-3, the V gene TRBV18, with 10 bases matching TRBD2. The CDR3 totals 17 residues. J gave up 2 bases and V 1 base, and 6 bases lay outside the gene matches. CDR1 and CDR2 from the germline V gene are KGHSH and LQKENI. In nucleotides, the CDR3 is TGTGCCAGCTCACCACTGCTAGCGGGAGAGTACACAGATACGCAGTATTTT. Its translation is CASSPLLAGEYTDTQYF.

The chain couples TRBV18 to TRBJ2-7; 9 bases map to TRBD1. Germline V gene sequence: CDR1 KGHSH, CDR2 LQKENI. Germline trimming cut 4 bases from V and 2 bases from J; bases unmatched to any gene: 3. This CDR3 spans 14 amino acids. The CDR3: CASSLGQGAYEQYF. The DNA for the CDR3 is TGTGCCAGCTCACTGGGACAGGGAGCCTACGAGCAGTACTTC.

The CDR3 nucleotides read TGTGCCAGCAGGGATGACAGGAGCACAGATACGCAGTATTTT. It translates to CASRDDRSTDTQYF. The chain employs TRBV25-1 and TRBJ2-3, with a weak D call TRBD1 (6 bases). The CDR3 runs to 14 residues. Germline V gene sequence: CDR1 MGHDK, CDR2 SYGVNS. Trimming removed 6 bases from V and 0 bases from J, with 10 bases in between.

The V and J genes are TRBV19 and TRBJ2-7; 9 bases are shared with TRBD2. Per the germline V gene, CDR1 is LNHDA and CDR2 is SQIVND (reference sequence). After removal of 1 base from V and 5 bases from J, the junction contained 3 bases not matched to a gene. This CDR3 is 14 amino acids long. The CDR3 region is CASSIVSGSDEQYF. The CDR3 coding sequence is TGTGCCAGTAGTATAGTTAGCGGGAGTGACGAGCAGTACTTC.

This chain uses TRBV27 with TRBJ2-5, with a tentative D call TRBD2 (5 bases). The germline V gene has CDR1 MNHEY and CDR2 SMNVEV (reference sequence). Deletions cut 2 bases from V and 5 bases from J, with 15 bases between. CDR3 length equals 15 residues. This chain's CDR3 is CASSLDSRGLETQYF. CDR3 coding DNA: TGTGCCAGCAGTTTAGACTCCCGCGGGTTGGAGACCCAGTACTTC.

The chain links TRBV6-6 to TRBJ1-5; D call uncertain. V was shortened by 7 bases and J by 1 base, with 14 bases between the two germline ends. The CDR3 length is 15 residues. Germline CDR1 and CDR2: MNHNY and SVGAGI (reference sequence). CDR3 loop: CASTGKTRSNQPQHF. The CDR3 DNA is TGTGCCAGCACAGGTAAGACCAGGAGCAATCAGCCCCAGCATTTT.

V gene TRBV7-2 combines with J gene TRBJ2-1, with 9 bases fitting TRBD2. V shed 1 base and J 8 bases; nucleotides not matched to a gene: 3. From germline, CDR1 is SGHTA and CDR2 FQGNSA. The CDR3 has 14 amino acids. The CDR3: CASSLERGVYEQFF. The CDR3, as DNA: TGTGCCAGCAGCTTAGAGCGGGGGGTATATGAGCAGTTCTTC.